Listed here are 20 T cell receptor beta chains from one sample, sequenced in a study of vaccination effects on CD4 cells after COVID-19. The antigens for these receptors are not known. ViraFEST expansion of antigen-specific CD4+ T cells with viral peptide pools preceded sequencing. Researchers isolated CD4+ T cells once approximately eleven days of culture had elapsed. Of the BNT162b2 and mRNA-1273 vaccines, participants received two doses of one or the other. Only in-frame clones appear in the TCRdb table, and some are missing; sequencing was by immunoSEQ multiplex PCR. The sample has some 70,000 clones; approximately 80% are singletons. The source was CD4+ T cells from PBMCs cultured with HCoV-229E spike peptides, collected after COVID-19 vaccination. These receptors all stem from a human donor who received a COVID-19 vaccine.

V is TRBV30 and J is TRBJ2-5; possibly TRBD1 for D (6 bases). Per the germline V gene, CDR1 is GTSNPN and CDR2 is SVGIG (reference sequence). The V end lost 4 bases, the J end lost 2 bases, and 17 bases lay between the germline ends. The CDR3 length is 15 residues. CDR3: CAWTRDTGLQETQYF. The CDR3 bases are TGTGCCTGGACCCGGGACACAGGGTTACAAGAGACCCAGTACTTC.

The chain recombines TRBV3-1 (or the pseudogene TRBV3-2) with TRBJ2-1, with a tentative D call TRBD1 (7 bases). V dropped 1 base and J dropped 3 bases, with 13 bases sitting between them. Germline values: CDR1 LGHDT, CDR2 YNNKEL (reference sequence). There are 16 residues in the CDR3. CDR3 amino acids: CASSQGAGQNYNEQFF. As DNA, the CDR3 is TGTGCCAGCAGCCAAGGGGCGGGACAGAACTACAATGAGCAGTTCTTC.

This clone was seen a handful of times. The V gene is TRBV6-5, the J gene TRBJ1-2; D unclear. CDR1 is MNHEY and CDR2 is SVGAGI in the germline V gene. V lost 2 bases to trimming and J lost 0 bases, with 7 bases between them. This CDR3 has 14 amino acids. The CDR3 region is CASSYGPANYGYTF. CDR3 sequence (DNA): TGTGCCAGCAGTTACGGTCCGGCTAACTATGGCTACACCTTC.

The rearrangement links TRBV7-2 to TRBJ2-1; 7 bases fit TRBD2. The CDR3 is 13 amino acids. Looked up from germline, CDR1 is SGHTA and CDR2 is FQGNSA. Trimming at V came to 3 bases and at J to 10 bases, leaving 6 bases not matched to a gene. The CDR3 spells CASSFGLGGEQFF. For the CDR3, the DNA is TGTGCCAGCAGCTTCGGACTGGGAGGGGAGCAGTTCTTC.

This sequence joins TRBV6-2 or TRBV6-3 and TRBJ1-3; no firm D call. The CDR3 is 14 amino acids. Germline V gives CDR1 MNHEY, CDR2 SVGEGT. The germline V and J ends were trimmed by 7 bases and 4 bases, with 14 bases remaining between them. The CDR3 spells CASIPTGRGNTIYF. Written as DNA, the CDR3 is TGTGCCAGCATCCCTACGGGAAGAGGAAACACCATATATTTT.

The chain links TRBV15 to TRBJ2-3, with 9 bases aligning to TRBD2. This CDR3 comprises 15 residues. Germline CDR1 is LNHNV and CDR2 is YYDKDF (reference sequence). Trimming removed 7 bases from V and 7 bases from J; junction bases left unmatched: 12. The CDR3 DNA reads as TGTGCCACCATGACGTTTCGCGGGGGGGCAAATACGCAGTATTTT. Protein product: CATMTFRGGANTQYF.

The rearrangement joins TRBV19 to TRBJ1-1; 7 nucleotides align to TRBD1. In germline, CDR1 is LNHDA, CDR2 SQIVND (reference sequence). The CDR3 runs to 16 residues. Germline trimming cut 1 base from V and 0 bases from J; bases unmatched to any gene: 5. CDR3 sequence (DNA): TGTGCCAGTAGTATAGCCCGGACAGGCATGAACACTGAAGCTTTCTTT. This gives the protein CASSIARTGMNTEAFF.

The chain joins TRBV2 to TRBJ2-1, with D perhaps matching TRBD1 (7 bases). The V and J ends lost 1 base and 6 bases respectively, with 13 bases between them. Per the germline V gene, CDR1 is SNHLY and CDR2 is FYNNEI. The CDR3 totals 15 residues. Here the CDR3 DNA reads TGTGCCAGCAGTGAAGAGGCAGGGGGAGGCAATGAGCAGTTCTTC. This codes for CASSEEAGGGNEQFF.

This clone appeared a few times. The chain employs TRBV6-6 and TRBJ2-1, with D possibly being TRBD1 (5 bases). Trimming left V 5 bases short and J 7 bases short, with 18 bases between. Germline V gives CDR1 MNHNY, CDR2 SVGAGI (reference sequence). This CDR3 is built from 15 residues. CDR3 sequence (DNA): TGTGCCAGCAGTCAAAGGAGACAGATATCTAATGAGCAGTTCTTC. Its translation is CASSQRRQISNEQFF.

This chain connects TRBV19 to TRBJ2-1, with D possibly TRBD1 on 7 matching bases. The CDR3 runs 15 residues. Germline CDR1 and CDR2: LNHDA and SQIVND (reference sequence). Trimming cost V 6 bases and J 7 bases, with 19 bases left between them. The CDR3 DNA follows: TGTGCCAGTAGCCAGCCTGGCAGGGGGAGGAATGAGCAGTTCTTC. It encodes CASSQPGRGRNEQFF.

This chain connects TRBV6-5 to TRBJ1-1, with D maybe TRBD1 (5 bases). Germline CDR1 and CDR2: MNHEY and SVGAGI. V was trimmed by 0 bases and J by 0 bases, leaving 8 bases between them. The length of the CDR3 is 15 residues. In nucleotides, the CDR3 is TGTGCCAGCAGTTACTCGGGGGGGATGAACACTGAAGCTTTCTTT. This translates into CASSYSGGMNTEAFF.

This clone ranks as medium-sized. The rearrangement links TRBV13 to TRBJ2-7; D is possibly TRBD1 (6 bases). Trimming left V 5 bases short and J 3 bases short, with 8 bases between. The CDR3 runs 12 residues. Germline V CDR1 and CDR2: PRHDT, FYEKMQ (reference sequence). CDR3: CASSVTGYEQYV. Written as DNA, the CDR3 is TGTGCCAGCAGCGTGACAGGCTACGAGCAGTACGTC.

This chain joins TRBV5-8 and TRBJ1-1, with D unresolved. The CDR3 totals 15 residues. CDR1 SGHTS and CDR2 YDEGEE come from the germline V gene. Trimming removed 7 bases at V and 0 bases at J, with 16 bases between. The CDR3 loop reads CASPQIPVVNTEAFF. The CDR3 DNA reads as TGTGCCAGCCCCCAGATACCGGTTGTGAACACTGAAGCTTTCTTT.

The chain uses TRBV7-2 and TRBJ2-2; D is ambiguous. The CDR3 is 15 amino acids. Germline V lookup: CDR1 SGHTA, CDR2 FQGNSA. The germline V and J ends were trimmed by 2 bases and 2 bases, with 9 bases remaining between them. The chain's CDR3 is CASSLHLINTGELFF. In DNA form, the CDR3 reads TGTGCCAGCAGCTTACACCTCATAAACACCGGGGAGCTGTTTTTT.

This clone was detected only a few times. The chain employs TRBV9 and TRBJ1-4, with TRBD1 as a possible D gene (6 bases). Germline V CDR1 and CDR2: SGDLS, YYNGEE. CDR3 length equals 16 residues. V lost 3 bases, J lost 5 bases, and 17 bases lay in between. The CDR3 protein is CASSETPGHGNEKLFF. CDR3 coding DNA: TGTGCCAGCAGCGAGACCCCGGGACACGGAAATGAAAAACTGTTTTTT. The full variable domain, with the rest looked up from reference TRBV9 and TRBJ1-4, is DSGVTQTPKHLITATGQRVTLRCSPRSGDLSVYWYQQSLDQGLQFLIQYYNGEERAKGNILERFSAQQFPDLHSELNLSSLELGDSALYFCASSETPGHGNEKLFFGSGTQLSVL.

The gene calls are TRBV25-1 and TRBJ1-6; no clear D. Germline V gene lookup returns CDR1 MGHDK and CDR2 SYGVNS. The CDR3 consists of 14 residues. Trimming removed 6 bases at V and 8 bases at J, with 14 bases between. As DNA, the CDR3 is TGTGCCAGCAGCGAGCAGAGCACCGATTCACCCCTCCACTTT. Translation: CASSEQSTDSPLHF.

This clone was seen once. The CDR3: CASSARQGFNEQYV. The CDR3 DNA sequence: TGTGCCAGCAGTGCCCGACAGGGTTTCAACGAGCAGTACGTC. The V and J genes are TRBV2 and TRBJ2-7, with 7 bases that match TRBD1. Trimming cost V 4 bases and J 5 bases; bases outside gene matches: 8. The CDR3 has 14 amino acids. Germline V gene lookup returns CDR1 SNHLY and CDR2 FYNNEI.

J is TRBJ1-6 and V is TRBV19; D not certain. The germline V and J ends were trimmed by 5 bases and 7 bases, with 12 bases remaining between them. The CDR3 extends over 14 amino acids. The V gene's germline CDR1 is LNHDA and CDR2 SQIVND (reference sequence). This CDR3 reads CASSSAAQNSPLHF. The CDR3 nucleotides are TGTGCCAGTAGTTCTGCGGCCCAAAATTCACCCCTCCACTTT.

CDR3 nucleotides: TGTGCCACCTCCCCGAGTGCAGGGAAAGTATACGAGCAGTACGTC. Amino acid sequence: CATSPSAGKVYEQYV. The J gene is TRBJ2-7, the V gene TRBV6-4, with D maybe TRBD1 (5 bases). The ends were cut back, 10 bases at V and 4 bases at J, with 23 bases in the middle. This CDR3 spans 15 amino acids. Germline CDR1 is MRHNA and CDR2 is SNTAGT.

The V and J genes are TRBV27 and TRBJ1-1; D is undetermined. This CDR3 region has 15 residues. V lost 4 bases, J lost 0 bases, and 12 bases lay in between. Looked up from germline, CDR1 is MNHEY and CDR2 is SMNVEV (reference sequence). The CDR3 loop reads CASSSLTRLNTEAFF. The CDR3 DNA reads TGTGCCAGCAGTTCCCTGACAAGATTGAACACTGAAGCTTTCTTT.